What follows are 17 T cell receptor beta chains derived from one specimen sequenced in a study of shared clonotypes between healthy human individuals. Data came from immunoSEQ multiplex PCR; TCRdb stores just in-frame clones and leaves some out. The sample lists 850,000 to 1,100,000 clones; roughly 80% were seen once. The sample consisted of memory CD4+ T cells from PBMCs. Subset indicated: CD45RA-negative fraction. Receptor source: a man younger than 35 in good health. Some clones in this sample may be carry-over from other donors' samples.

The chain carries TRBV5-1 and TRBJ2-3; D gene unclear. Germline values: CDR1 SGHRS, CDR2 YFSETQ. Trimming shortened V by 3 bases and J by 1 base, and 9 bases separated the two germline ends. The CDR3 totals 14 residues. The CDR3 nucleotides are TGCGCCAGCAGCTGGACGGGTGGCACAGATACGCAGTATTTT. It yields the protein CASSWTGGTDTQYF.

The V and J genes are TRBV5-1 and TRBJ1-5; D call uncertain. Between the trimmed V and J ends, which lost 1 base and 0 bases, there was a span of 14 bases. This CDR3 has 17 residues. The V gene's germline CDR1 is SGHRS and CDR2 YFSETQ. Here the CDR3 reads CASSLRAVTSSNQPQHF. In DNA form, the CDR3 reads TGCGCCAGCAGCTTGAGGGCGGTGACATCTAGCAATCAGCCCCAGCATTTT.

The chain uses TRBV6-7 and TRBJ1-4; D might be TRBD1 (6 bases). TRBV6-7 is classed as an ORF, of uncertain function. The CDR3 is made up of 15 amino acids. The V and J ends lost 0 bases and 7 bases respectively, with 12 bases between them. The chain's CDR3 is CASSYSTGGGEKLFF. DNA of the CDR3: TGTGCCAGCAGTTACTCGACAGGAGGAGGTGAAAAACTGTTTTTT.

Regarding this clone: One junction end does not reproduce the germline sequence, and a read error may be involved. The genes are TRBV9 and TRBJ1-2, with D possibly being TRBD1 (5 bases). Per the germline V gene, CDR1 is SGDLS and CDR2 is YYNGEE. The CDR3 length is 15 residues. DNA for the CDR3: TGTGCCAGCAGCGTAGCTGGGGCTTCTAACTATGGCCACACCTTC. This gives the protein CASSVAGASNYGHTF. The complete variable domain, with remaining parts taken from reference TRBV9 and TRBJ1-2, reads DSGVTQTPKHLITATGQRVTLRCSPRSGDLSVYWYQQSLDQGLQFLIQYYNGEERAKGNILERFSAQQFPDLHSELNLSSLELGDSALYFCASSVAGASNYGHTFGSGTRLTVV.

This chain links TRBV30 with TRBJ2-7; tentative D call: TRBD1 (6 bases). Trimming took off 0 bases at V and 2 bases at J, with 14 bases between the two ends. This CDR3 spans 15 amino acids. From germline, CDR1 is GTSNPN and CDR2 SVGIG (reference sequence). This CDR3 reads CAWSVPGRGTYEQYF. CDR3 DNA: TGTGCCTGGAGTGTACCAGGAAGGGGGACCTACGAGCAGTACTTC.

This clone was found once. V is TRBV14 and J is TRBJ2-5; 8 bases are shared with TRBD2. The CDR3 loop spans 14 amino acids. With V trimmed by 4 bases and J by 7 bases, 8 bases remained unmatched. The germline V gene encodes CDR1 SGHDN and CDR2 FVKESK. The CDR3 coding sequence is TGTGCCAGCAGCCTGGGACTAGGTTCAGGGACCCAGTACTTC. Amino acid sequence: CASSLGLGSGTQYF.

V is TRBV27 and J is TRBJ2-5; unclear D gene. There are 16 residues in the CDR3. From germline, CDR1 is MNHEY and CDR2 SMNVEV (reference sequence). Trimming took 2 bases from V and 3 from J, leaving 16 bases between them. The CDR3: CASSLAPGNPEETQYF. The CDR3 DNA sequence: TGTGCCAGCAGTTTAGCCCCGGGTAATCCGGAAGAGACCCAGTACTTC.

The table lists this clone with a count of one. The DNA of the CDR3 is TGTGCCAGCAGGTTCGGACAGAGCTATGGCTACACCTTC. Translated: CASRFGQSYGYTF. J is TRBJ1-2 and V is TRBV5-4, with D maybe TRBD1 (6 bases). The V and J ends lost 5 bases and 4 bases respectively, with 12 bases between them. The CDR3 has 13 amino acids. The V gene's germline CDR1 is SGHNT and CDR2 YYREEE (reference sequence).

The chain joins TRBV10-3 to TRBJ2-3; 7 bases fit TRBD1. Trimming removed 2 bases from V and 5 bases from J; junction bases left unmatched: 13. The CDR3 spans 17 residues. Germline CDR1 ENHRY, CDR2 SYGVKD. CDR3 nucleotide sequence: TGTGCCATCAGTGAGCGAACGGACAGGTCTCAACTAGATACGCAGTATTTT. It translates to CAISERTDRSQLDTQYF.

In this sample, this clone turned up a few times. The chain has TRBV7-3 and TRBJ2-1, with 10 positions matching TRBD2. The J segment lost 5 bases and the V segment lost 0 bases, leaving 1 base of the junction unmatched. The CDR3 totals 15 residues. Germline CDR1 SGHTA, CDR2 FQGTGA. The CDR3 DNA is TGTGCCAGCAGCTTAACGGGACTAGCGAACAATGAGCAGTTCTTC. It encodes CASSLTGLANNEQFF.

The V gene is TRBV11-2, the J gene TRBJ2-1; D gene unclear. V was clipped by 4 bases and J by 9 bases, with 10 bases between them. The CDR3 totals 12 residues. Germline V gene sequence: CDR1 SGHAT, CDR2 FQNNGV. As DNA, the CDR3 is TGTGCCAGCAGCTCCCCTCGATCTGAGCAGTTCTTC. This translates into CASSSPRSEQFF.

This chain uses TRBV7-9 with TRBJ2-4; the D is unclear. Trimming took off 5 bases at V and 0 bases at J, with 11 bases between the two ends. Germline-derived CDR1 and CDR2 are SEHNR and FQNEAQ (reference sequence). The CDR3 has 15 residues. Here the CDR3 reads CASSPVGVAKNIQYF. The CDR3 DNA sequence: TGTGCCAGCAGCCCCGTTGGGGTAGCCAAAAACATTCAGTACTTC. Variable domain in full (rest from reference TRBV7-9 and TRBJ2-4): DTGVSQNPRHKITKRGQNVTFRCDPISEHNRLYWYRQTLGQGPEFLTYFQNEAQLEKSRLLSDRFSAERPKGSFSTLEIQRTEQGDSAMYLCASSPVGVAKNIQYFGAGTRLSVL.

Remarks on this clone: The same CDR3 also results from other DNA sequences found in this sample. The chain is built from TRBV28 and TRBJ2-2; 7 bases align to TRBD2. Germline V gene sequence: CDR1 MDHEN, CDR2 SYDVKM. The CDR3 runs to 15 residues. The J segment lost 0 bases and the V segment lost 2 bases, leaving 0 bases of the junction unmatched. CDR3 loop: CASSLAGANTGELFF. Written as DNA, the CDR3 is TGTGCCAGCAGTTTAGCGGGAGCGAACACCGGGGAGCTGTTTTTT.

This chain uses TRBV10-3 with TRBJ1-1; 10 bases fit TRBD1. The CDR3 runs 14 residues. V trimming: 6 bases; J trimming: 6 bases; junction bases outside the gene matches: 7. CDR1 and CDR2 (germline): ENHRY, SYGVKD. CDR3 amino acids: CAIRRDRGRAEAFF. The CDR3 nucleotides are TGTGCCATCAGGAGGGACAGGGGTAGGGCTGAAGCTTTCTTT.

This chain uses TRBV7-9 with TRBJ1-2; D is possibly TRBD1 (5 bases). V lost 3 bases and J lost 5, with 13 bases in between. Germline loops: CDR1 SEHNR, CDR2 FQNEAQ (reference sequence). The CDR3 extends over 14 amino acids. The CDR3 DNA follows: TGTGCCAGCAGCTTCGAGCAGGGTCGTTATGGCTACACCTTC. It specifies CASSFEQGRYGYTF.

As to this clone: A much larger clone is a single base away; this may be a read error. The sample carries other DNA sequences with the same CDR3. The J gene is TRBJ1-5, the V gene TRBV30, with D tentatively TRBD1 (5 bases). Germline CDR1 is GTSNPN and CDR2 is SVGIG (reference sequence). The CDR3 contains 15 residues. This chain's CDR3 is CAWSGGGAVDQPQHF. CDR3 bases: TGTGCCTGGAGTGGGGGGGGAGCGGTTGATCAGCCCCAGCACTTT.

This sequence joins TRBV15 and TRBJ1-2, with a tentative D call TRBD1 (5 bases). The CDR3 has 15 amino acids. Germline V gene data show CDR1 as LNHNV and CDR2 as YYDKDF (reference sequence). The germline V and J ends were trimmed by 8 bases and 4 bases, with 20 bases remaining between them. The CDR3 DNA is TGTGCCACCCGGTATTGGGGGTCCGTTTCCTATGGCTACACCTTC. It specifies CATRYWGSVSYGYTF.